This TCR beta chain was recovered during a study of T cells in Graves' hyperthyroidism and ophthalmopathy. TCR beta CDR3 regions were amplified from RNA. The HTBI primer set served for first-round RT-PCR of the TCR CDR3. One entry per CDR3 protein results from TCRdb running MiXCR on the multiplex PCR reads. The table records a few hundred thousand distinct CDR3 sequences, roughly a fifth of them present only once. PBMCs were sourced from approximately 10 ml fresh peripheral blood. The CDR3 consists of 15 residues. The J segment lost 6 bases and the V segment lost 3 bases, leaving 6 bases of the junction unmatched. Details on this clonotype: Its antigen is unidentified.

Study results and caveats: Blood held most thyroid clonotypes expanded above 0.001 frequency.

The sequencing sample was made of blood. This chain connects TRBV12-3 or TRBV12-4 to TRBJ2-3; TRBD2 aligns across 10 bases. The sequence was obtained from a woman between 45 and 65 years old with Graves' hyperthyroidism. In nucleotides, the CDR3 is TGTGCCAGCAGTTTGAGCGGGGGGGCCGGGGATACGCAGTATTTT. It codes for CASSLSGGAGDTQYF.